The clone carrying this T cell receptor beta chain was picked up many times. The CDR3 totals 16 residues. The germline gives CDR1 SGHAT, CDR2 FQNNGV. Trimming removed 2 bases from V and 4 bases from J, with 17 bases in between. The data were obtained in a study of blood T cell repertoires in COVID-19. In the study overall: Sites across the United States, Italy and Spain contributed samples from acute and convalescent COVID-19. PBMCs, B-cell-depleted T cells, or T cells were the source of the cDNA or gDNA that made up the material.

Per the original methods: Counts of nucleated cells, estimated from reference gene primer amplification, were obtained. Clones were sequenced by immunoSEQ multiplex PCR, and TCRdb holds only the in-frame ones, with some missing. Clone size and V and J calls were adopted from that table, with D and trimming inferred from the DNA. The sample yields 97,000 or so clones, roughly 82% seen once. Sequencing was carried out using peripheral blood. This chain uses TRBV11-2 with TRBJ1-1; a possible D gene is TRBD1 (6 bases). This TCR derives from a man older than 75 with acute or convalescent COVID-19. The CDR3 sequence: CASSLTGQSAGTEAFF. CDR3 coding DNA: TGTGCCAGCAGCTTAACAGGGCAATCGGCGGGCACTGAAGCTTTCTTT.